Below, 10 T cell receptor beta chains from the same sample are listed, as sequenced in a study of T cell repertoires in cytomegalovirus infection. TCRdb reprocessed the reads with MiXCR, giving one entry per CDR3 protein. This table holds around 450,000 distinct CDR3 sequences, roughly a third found once. Sequenced material: PBMCs. These TCRs come from a human donor in good health (CMV status not recorded). Some clones in this sample may be carry-over from other donors' samples.

As to this clonotype: A read error may explain this, as a much larger clone is one base away. This chain uses TRBV7-2 with TRBJ2-3, with D possibly matching TRBD2 (5 bases). V was clipped by 3 bases and J by 2 bases, with 9 bases between them. CDR3 size: 14 residues. Germline lookup yields CDR1 SGHTA and CDR2 FQGNSA. CDR3 nucleotide sequence: TGTGCCAGCAGCTTGAGGAGGACCACAGATACGCAGTATTTT. This sequence encodes CASSLRRTTDTQYF. The full variable domain, with the rest looked up from reference TRBV7-2 and TRBJ2-3, is GAGVSQSPSNKVTEKGKDVELRCDPISGHTALYWYRQSLGQGLEFLIYFQGNSAPDKSGLPSDRFSAERTGGSVSTLTIQRTQQEDSAVYLCASSLRRTTDTQYFGPGTRLTVL.

The table lists this clonotype with many counts. This rearrangement joins TRBV7-2 to TRBJ2-6; 7 nucleotides line up with TRBD1. V shed 7 bases and J 0 bases; nucleotides not matched to a gene: 6. Germline V CDR1 and CDR2: SGHTA, FQGNSA. This CDR3 is 16 amino acids long. CDR3 sequence (DNA): TGTGCCAGCACCGGACAGGTTAGCTCTGGGGCCAACGTCCTGACTTTC. This gives the protein CASTGQVSSGANVLTF.

The sample holds one count of this clonotype. A junction end diverges from the germline sequence, so it may reflect a read error. The chain has TRBV7-9 and TRBJ1-1; no reliable D call. The CDR3 is 14 residues long. Germline V lookup: CDR1 SEHNR, CDR2 FQNEAQ (reference sequence). CDR3 DNA sequence: TGTGCCAGCAGCTTCTTCGGGGAGAACACTGAAGCTATCTTT. Its protein product is CASSFFGENTEAIF.

For this clonotype: The junction and the germline gene differ at one end; a read error may be behind it. The rearrangement links TRBV7-2 to TRBJ2-6; D unresolved. Germline V gene data show CDR1 as SGHTA and CDR2 as FQGNSA. The CDR3 spans 15 residues. Written as DNA, the CDR3 is TGTGCCAGCAGCTTAGGGGGATCTGGGCCCAACGTCCTGACTTTC. It codes for CASSLGGSGPNVLTF.

The rearrangement links TRBV5-1 to TRBJ2-5, with TRBD2 matching 8 bases. This CDR3 contains 13 residues. The J segment lost 2 bases and the V segment lost 5 bases, leaving 2 bases of the junction unmatched. The germline V gene has CDR1 SGHRS and CDR2 YFSETQ. The CDR3 bases are TGCGCCAGCAGGCGGGAGGTTCAAGAGACCCAGTACTTC. Translated: CASRREVQETQYF.

Many counts were recorded for this clonotype. The rearrangement uses TRBV11-1 and TRBJ1-1; perhaps TRBD1 as D (6 bases). CDR3 size: 19 residues. Germline V gene sequence: CDR1 SGHAT, CDR2 FQDESV (reference sequence). The germline V and J ends were trimmed by 5 bases and 1 base, with 26 bases remaining between them. For the CDR3, the DNA is TGTGCCAGCAGCCTCCTCCGGACGGGCAGCTTAGGGGGGAACACTGAAGCTTTCTTT. Amino acids: CASSLLRTGSLGGNTEAFF.

The gene calls are TRBV20-1 and TRBJ2-7, with D perhaps TRBD2 (5 bases). Germline-derived CDR1 and CDR2 are DFQATT and SNEGSKA (reference sequence). The CDR3 runs to 16 residues. Trimming pared 4 bases from V and 3 bases from J, leaving 22 bases between. CDR3 sequence (DNA): TGCAGTGCTACCGGTGATTTGGAGGACCCTTACTACGAGCAGTACTTC. Its protein is CSATGDLEDPYYEQYF.

This clonotype was seen at least ten times. This rearrangement joins TRBV12-3 or TRBV12-4 to TRBJ1-5, with D unresolved. This CDR3 is 15 amino acids long. The V gene lost 6 bases and the J gene lost 0 bases, with 12 bases spanning the gap. The chain's CDR3 is CASRSDNYSNQPQHF. The CDR3 region has the DNA TGTGCCAGCAGGTCCGACAACTATAGCAATCAGCCCCAGCATTTT.

The chain has TRBV6-5 and TRBJ2-3; 7 bases align to TRBD2. V lost 0 bases, J lost 2 bases, and 14 bases stayed unmatched. This CDR3 has 19 residues. Germline V gene lookup returns CDR1 MNHEY and CDR2 SVGAGI. CDR3 residues: CASSYSREIPGGHTDTQYF. The CDR3 coding sequence is TGTGCCAGCAGTTACTCGAGGGAAATTCCGGGGGGTCACACAGATACGCAGTATTTT.

This clonotype came up a few times. The chain joins TRBV14 to TRBJ1-2; maybe TRBD1 (6 bases). Germline CDR1 SGHDN, CDR2 FVKESK. This CDR3 region has 17 residues. Trimming left V 2 bases short and J 5 bases short, with 21 bases between. CDR3 sequence reads: CASSQSPGANPLYGYTF. In nucleotides, the CDR3 is TGTGCCAGCAGCCAATCACCAGGGGCTAACCCTCTGTATGGCTACACCTTC.